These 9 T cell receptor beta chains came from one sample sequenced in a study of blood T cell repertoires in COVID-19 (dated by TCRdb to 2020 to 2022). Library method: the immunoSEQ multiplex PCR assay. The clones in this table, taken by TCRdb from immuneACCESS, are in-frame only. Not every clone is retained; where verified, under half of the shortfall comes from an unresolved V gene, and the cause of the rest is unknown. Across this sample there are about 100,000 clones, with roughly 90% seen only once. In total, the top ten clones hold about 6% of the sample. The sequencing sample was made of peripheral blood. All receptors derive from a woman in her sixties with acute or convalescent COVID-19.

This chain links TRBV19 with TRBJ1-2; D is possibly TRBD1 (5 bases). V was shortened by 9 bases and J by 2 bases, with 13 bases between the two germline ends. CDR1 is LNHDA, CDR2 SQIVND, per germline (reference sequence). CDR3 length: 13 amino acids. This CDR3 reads CASSIRGNYGYTF. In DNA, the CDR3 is TGTGCCAGCTCCATTAGGGGAAACTATGGCTACACCTTC.

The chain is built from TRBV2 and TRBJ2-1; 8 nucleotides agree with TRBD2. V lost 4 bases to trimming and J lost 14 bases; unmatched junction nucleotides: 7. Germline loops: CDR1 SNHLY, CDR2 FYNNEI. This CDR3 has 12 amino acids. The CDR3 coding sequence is TGTGCCAGCAGTGGTTCGAGCGGGAGAGAGTTCTTC. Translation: CASSGSSGREFF. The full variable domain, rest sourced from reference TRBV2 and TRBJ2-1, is EPEVTQTPSHQVTQMGQEVILRCVPISNHLYFYWYRQILGQKVEFLVSFYNNEISEKSEIFDDQFSVERPDGSNFTLKIRSTKLEDSAMYFCASSGSSGREFFGPGTRLTVL.

The CDR3 DNA sequence: TGTGCCAGCAGCGACCCACAGGGGCCCGAGACCCCCACCGGGGAGCTGTTTTTT. Its protein product is CASSDPQGPETPTGELFF. J is TRBJ2-2 and V is TRBV3-1 (or the pseudogene TRBV3-2), with TRBD1 identical over 7 bases. The CDR3 sequence is 18 residues long. The germline gives CDR1 LGHDT, CDR2 YNNKEL (reference sequence). Trimming cost V 5 bases and J 4 bases; bases outside gene matches: 16.

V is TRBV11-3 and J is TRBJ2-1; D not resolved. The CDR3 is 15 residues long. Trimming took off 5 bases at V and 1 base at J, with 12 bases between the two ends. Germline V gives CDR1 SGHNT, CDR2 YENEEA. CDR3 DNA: TGTGCCAGCAGCCCCCTCAGAGGATCCTACAATGAGCAGTTCTTC. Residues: CASSPLRGSYNEQFF.

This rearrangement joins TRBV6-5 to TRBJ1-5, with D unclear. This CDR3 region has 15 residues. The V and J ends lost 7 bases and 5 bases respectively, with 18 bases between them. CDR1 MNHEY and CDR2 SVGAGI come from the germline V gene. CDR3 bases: TGTGCCAGCAACCCAGGTCCAACGGCCCATCAGCCCCAGCATTTT. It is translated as CASNPGPTAHQPQHF.

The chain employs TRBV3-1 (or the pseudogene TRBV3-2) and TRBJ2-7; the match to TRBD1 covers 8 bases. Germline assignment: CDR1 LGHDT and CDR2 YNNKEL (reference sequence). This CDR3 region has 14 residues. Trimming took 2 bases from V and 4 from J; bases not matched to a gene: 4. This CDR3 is CASSQPGGAYEQYF. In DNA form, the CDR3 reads TGTGCCAGCAGCCAACCAGGGGGCGCGTACGAGCAGTACTTC.

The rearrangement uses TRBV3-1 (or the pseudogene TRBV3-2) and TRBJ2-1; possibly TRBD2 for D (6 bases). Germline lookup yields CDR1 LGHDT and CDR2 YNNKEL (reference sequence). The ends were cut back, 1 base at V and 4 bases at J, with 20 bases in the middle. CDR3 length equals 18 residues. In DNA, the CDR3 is TGTGCCAGCAGCCAAGTGGGTGGGTCTGGCGGGACTTACAATGAGCAGTTCTTC. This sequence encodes CASSQVGGSGGTYNEQFF.

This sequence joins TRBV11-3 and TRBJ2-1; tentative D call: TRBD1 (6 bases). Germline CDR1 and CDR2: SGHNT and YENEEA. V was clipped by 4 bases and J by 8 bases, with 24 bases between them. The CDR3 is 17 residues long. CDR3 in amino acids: CASSYSPRDTRGHEQFF. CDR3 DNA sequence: TGTGCCAGCAGCTACTCCCCCCGGGACACCCGAGGTCATGAGCAGTTCTTC.

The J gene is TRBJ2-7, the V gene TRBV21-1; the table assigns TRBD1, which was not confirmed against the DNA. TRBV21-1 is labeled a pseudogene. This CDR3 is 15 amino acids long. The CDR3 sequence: CASFSGSGLSYEQYV. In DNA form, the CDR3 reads TGTGCCAGCTTCTCAGGGTCAGGGTTGTCCTACGAGCAGTACGTC.